Shown below are 6 T cell receptor beta chains from a single sample sequenced in a study of T cells in Graves' hyperthyroidism and ophthalmopathy. TCR beta CDR3 regions were amplified from RNA. First-round RT-PCR of the TCR CDR3 relied on the HTBI primer set. TCRdb passed the multiplex PCR reads through MiXCR, listing each CDR3 protein once. Here the sample spans 480,000 or so distinct CDR3 sequences, about an eighth being singletons. Sequences were obtained from blood. The origin of the receptors is a woman under 30 with Graves' hyperthyroidism.

This chain joins TRBV10-3 and TRBJ2-7; 10 bases are a match to TRBD2. This CDR3 spans 14 amino acids. V shed 4 bases, J shed 4 bases, and the junction held 4 bases outside the gene matches. The germline gives CDR1 ENHRY, CDR2 SYGVKD. The CDR3 is CAISGTSGTYEQYF. In nucleotides, the CDR3 is TGTGCCATCAGTGGAACTAGCGGGACTTACGAGCAGTACTTC.

This chain joins TRBV19 and TRBJ1-4; D gene uncertain. The CDR3 is made up of 13 amino acids. V was trimmed by 1 base and J by 9 bases, leaving 9 bases between them. Germline values: CDR1 LNHDA, CDR2 SQIVND (reference sequence). The CDR3 region is CASSIGRAQKLFF. CDR3 coding DNA: TGTGCCAGTAGTATAGGGAGGGCGCAAAAACTGTTTTTT.

This clonotype was seen ten or more times. The CDR3 loop is CASSLDQRYEQYV. The DNA for the CDR3 is TGTGCCAGCAGCTTAGATCAACGGTACGAGCAGTACGTC. This rearrangement joins TRBV11-2 to TRBJ2-7; D gene unclear. The CDR3 is 13 residues long. V was clipped by 0 bases and J by 4 bases, with 7 bases between them. Germline loops: CDR1 SGHAT, CDR2 FQNNGV.

The chain joins TRBV13 to TRBJ2-4; 10 bases are a match to TRBD2. The CDR3 sequence is 16 residues long. Trimming cost V 5 bases and J 3 bases; bases outside gene matches: 7. The germline V gene has CDR1 PRHDT and CDR2 FYEKMQ (reference sequence). CDR3 in DNA: TGTGCCAGCAGCCACCCTAGCGGGAGTGTCAAAAACATTCAGTACTTC. It yields the protein CASSHPSGSVKNIQYF.

In this sample, this clonotype turned up many times. The chain uses TRBV12-3 or TRBV12-4 and TRBJ2-7, with D perhaps matching TRBD2 (7 bases). V dropped 3 bases and J dropped 3 bases, with 12 bases sitting between them. The CDR3 spans 14 residues. The CDR3: CASSFGGRYYEQYF. CDR3 coding DNA: TGTGCCAGCAGTTTCGGGGGGCGCTACTACGAGCAGTACTTC.

This clonotype was counted at least ten times. The chain uses TRBV11-2 and TRBJ2-2; D is perhaps TRBD1 (6 bases). V lost 6 bases, J lost 2 bases, and 16 bases lay in between. This CDR3 is 16 amino acids long. Germline loops: CDR1 SGHAT, CDR2 FQNNGV. Written as DNA, the CDR3 is TGTGCCAGCAGGCAGACCGGGACAATTAACACCGGGGAGCTGTTTTTT. Protein sequence: CASRQTGTINTGELFF.